This TCR beta chain was retrieved from a study of cytomegalovirus exposure and HLA in healthy donors. The study, taken as a whole, reports: Most observed TCR sequences were rare, whereas some public TCRs were detected in many donors. Later, an analysis found that common viral pathogens appeared to be linked with several of the most significant clusters. For most TCR beta V segments, an earlier analysis put the productive rate at about 90% or about 30% of the time. After further analysis at a later stage, around 17,000 TCR beta sequences were associated with HLA alleles at 0.05 false discovery rate.

Germline CDR1 and CDR2: SGHTA and FQGNSA. With 2 bases removed from V and 4 bases from J, the gap between germline ends came to 5 bases. This CDR3 is built from 13 residues. It was with 60 Vbeta and 13 Jbeta primers that the PCR ran. The data were produced by immunoSEQ multiplex PCR, yet TCRdb's version contains in-frame clones alone and is incomplete. This sample contains around 140,000 clones. On this clone: What it binds is not known.

V and J are TRBV7-2 and TRBJ1-4; D gene ambiguous. The receptor's source is a male donor in good health and CMV-seronegative. The specimen was PBMCs. Here the CDR3 DNA reads TGTGCCAGCAGCTTAAACTTTAATGAAAAACTGTTTTTT. Its translation is CASSLNFNEKLFF.